Shown below are 19 T cell receptor beta chains from a single sample sequenced in a study of technical replicates of blood from a handful of donors. Profiling relied on immunoSEQ multiplex PCR, and the TCRdb table lists in-frame clones only, not all of them. Of about 84,000 clones in the sample, roughly 98% were seen once. Sample: T cells isolated from PBMCs. These receptors were collected from a human donor in good health.

J is TRBJ2-3 and V is TRBV6-6; D not certain. Deletions cut 8 bases from V and 3 bases from J, with 6 bases between. Germline V gene sequence: CDR1 MNHNY, CDR2 SVGAGI (reference sequence). This CDR3 region has 11 residues. This CDR3 reads CASFMTDTQYF. CDR3 coding DNA: TGTGCCAGCTTTATGACAGATACGCAGTATTTT.

This rearrangement joins TRBV11-2 to TRBJ2-1; possible D gene TRBD2, 7 bases. The CDR3 contains 16 residues. Trimming took off 7 bases at V and 8 bases at J, with 24 bases between the two ends. Germline V gene data show CDR1 as SGHAT and CDR2 as FQNNGV. The CDR3 is CASTIRGAGEFYEQFF. In nucleotides, the CDR3 is TGTGCCAGCACCATCCGGGGGGCAGGGGAGTTTTATGAGCAGTTCTTC.

The rearrangement joins TRBV6-5 to TRBJ1-4, with D possibly being TRBD1 (6 bases). V shed 0 bases and J shed 7 bases, with 9 bases lying between them. The CDR3 totals 14 residues. Germline CDR1 reads MNHEY; CDR2 reads SVGAGI. The CDR3 sequence: CASSYSNRVEKLFF. The CDR3 bases are TGTGCCAGCAGTTACTCGAACAGGGTTGAAAAACTGTTTTTT.

This chain links TRBV7-6 with TRBJ2-5, with D uncertain. This CDR3 comprises 11 residues. The ends were cut back, 6 bases at V and 1 base at J, with 3 bases in the middle. Germline V gene lookup returns CDR1 SGHVS and CDR2 FNYEAQ. The CDR3 DNA sequence: TGTGCCAGCAGGAGCCAAGAGACCCAGTACTTC. It codes for CASRSQETQYF.

This clone was observed once. The chain employs TRBV4-1 and TRBJ1-1; D might be TRBD1 (5 bases). The CDR3 extends over 16 amino acids. CDR1 MGHRA and CDR2 YSYEKL come from the germline V gene. With 0 bases removed from V and 2 bases from J, the gap between germline ends came to 13 bases. The CDR3 is CASSQDIYGGNTEAFF. The CDR3 DNA reads TGCGCCAGCAGCCAAGATATCTACGGGGGAAACACTGAAGCTTTCTTT.

This chain connects TRBV5-8 to TRBJ1-4; weak D call: TRBD1 (6 bases). The CDR3 runs 15 residues. Germline CDR1 is SGHTS and CDR2 is YDEGEE. Trimming took 2 bases from V and 5 from J, leaving 13 bases between them. The CDR3 protein is CASSFWAGENEKLFF. CDR3 DNA: TGTGCCAGCAGCTTCTGGGCAGGGGAAAATGAAAAACTGTTTTTT.

The gene calls are TRBV5-1 and TRBJ2-5; D perhaps matches TRBD1 (7 bases). The germline V gene has CDR1 SGHRS and CDR2 YFSETQ. V was cut by 3 bases and J by 4 bases, with 13 bases left in between. The CDR3 covers 14 residues. This CDR3 is CASSSTGRRETQYF. The CDR3 DNA sequence: TGCGCCAGCAGCTCGACAGGGAGGAGAGAGACCCAGTACTTC.

The chain combines TRBV28 with TRBJ1-1, with 8 positions matching TRBD1. Per the germline V gene, CDR1 is MDHEN and CDR2 is SYDVKM. There are 16 residues in the CDR3. V lost 4 bases, J lost 4 bases, and 11 bases stayed unmatched. The CDR3 coding sequence is TGTGCCAGCAGTTCTCCTACCCGACAGGGGCCCACTGAAGCTTTCTTT. This encodes CASSSPTRQGPTEAFF.

V gene TRBV11-2 combines with J gene TRBJ2-7; tentative D call: TRBD2 (5 bases). CDR3 length equals 13 residues. With 2 bases removed from V and 0 bases from J, the gap between germline ends came to 5 bases. Looked up from germline, CDR1 is SGHAT and CDR2 is FQNNGV. Here the CDR3 reads CASSLTSSYEQYF. CDR3 coding DNA: TGTGCCAGCAGCTTAACTAGCTCCTACGAGCAGTACTTC.

This clone was detected once. The chain combines TRBV6-6 with TRBJ1-4, with D unresolved. The germline V gene encodes CDR1 MNHNY and CDR2 SVGAGI (reference sequence). The germline V and J ends were trimmed by 8 bases and 7 bases, with 14 bases remaining between them. This CDR3 has 13 residues. CDR3 amino acids: CASGGRASEKLFF. CDR3 DNA: TGTGCCAGCGGAGGAAGGGCCTCTGAAAAACTGTTTTTT.

The chain carries TRBV7-7 and TRBJ2-2; D not certain. Germline loops: CDR1 SSHAT, CDR2 FNYEAQ (reference sequence). Trimming removed 2 bases from V and 2 bases from J, with 6 bases in between. The CDR3 runs 14 residues. CDR3 DNA: TGTGCCAGCAGCTTAAGCACCAACACCGGGGAGCTGTTTTTT. Its protein product is CASSLSTNTGELFF.

V usage is TRBV4-1 and J usage is TRBJ1-1, with 10 bases matching TRBD1. V gave up 0 bases and J gave up 1 base; unmatched junction bases: 2. Germline V lookup: CDR1 MGHRA, CDR2 YSYEKL. The CDR3 runs to 16 residues. CDR3 loop: CASSQEGTGANTEAFF. The CDR3 DNA reads as TGCGCCAGCAGCCAAGAAGGGACAGGGGCGAACACTGAAGCTTTCTTT.

This clone was seen just once. The rearrangement links TRBV6-5 to TRBJ1-5; D remains ambiguous. The germline V gene encodes CDR1 MNHEY and CDR2 SVGAGI. With 0 bases removed from V and 6 bases from J, the gap between germline ends came to 6 bases. The CDR3 length is 13 residues. CDR3 bases: TGTGCCAGCAGTTACTCGGGCAGTCAGCCCCAGCATTTT. Translated: CASSYSGSQPQHF.

The rearrangement uses TRBV6-1 and TRBJ2-7; D is possibly TRBD2 (6 bases). Trimming removed 6 bases from V and 0 bases from J, with 15 bases in between. This CDR3 region has 15 residues. Per the germline V gene, CDR1 is MNHNS and CDR2 is SASEGT. CDR3 nucleotide sequence: TGTGCCAGCAGACCCTATTACGGGAGCTCCTACGAGCAGTACTTC. Its translation: CASRPYYGSSYEQYF.

The chain uses TRBV18 and TRBJ2-2; 7 bases map to TRBD1. CDR3 size: 16 residues. V trimming: 5 bases; J trimming: 3 bases; junction bases outside the gene matches: 9. Germline V gene data show CDR1 as KGHSH and CDR2 as LQKENI. The CDR3 DNA sequence: TGTGCCAGCTCATCTTCGACAGGGTGGGACACCGGGGAGCTGTTTTTT. It encodes CASSSSTGWDTGELFF.

The V and J genes are TRBV9 and TRBJ2-2; D possibly corresponds to TRBD2 (5 bases). The germline CDR1 and CDR2 sequences are SGDLS and YYNGEE. This CDR3 region has 15 residues. V lost 6 bases, J lost 1 base, and 13 bases lay in between. CDR3 nucleotide sequence: TGTGCCAGCACGTTGGGTCGGGGGAACACCGGGGAGCTGTTTTTT. This sequence encodes CASTLGRGNTGELFF.

The chain combines TRBV10-3 with TRBJ2-3; D possibly corresponds to TRBD2 (6 bases). Trimming stripped 0 bases from V and 5 bases from J, with 24 bases between. Germline V CDR1 and CDR2: ENHRY, SYGVKD. The CDR3 has 19 amino acids. The CDR3: CAISESDVYKWREGDTQYF. CDR3 in DNA: TGTGCCATCAGTGAGTCGGATGTCTACAAGTGGCGGGAAGGAGATACGCAGTATTTT.

The rearrangement joins TRBV5-4 to TRBJ2-5; possibly TRBD2 for D (7 bases). Per the germline V gene, CDR1 is SGHNT and CDR2 is YYREEE (reference sequence). Between the trimmed V and J ends, which lost 3 bases and 5 bases, there was a span of 17 bases. The CDR3 has 15 amino acids. This CDR3 reads CASSYLGGPGETQYF. As DNA, the CDR3 is TGTGCCAGCAGCTACCTGGGGGGGCCAGGGGAGACCCAGTACTTC.

This chain joins TRBV6-1 and TRBJ2-2, with a tentative D call TRBD1 (6 bases). CDR1 is MNHNS and CDR2 is SASEGT in the germline V gene. V was trimmed by 6 bases and J by 10 bases, leaving 18 bases between them. The CDR3 consists of 14 residues. CDR3 in DNA: TGTGCCAGCAGGCGACTACAGGGAACGGAGGAGCTGTTTTTT. Translated, it gives CASRRLQGTEELFF.